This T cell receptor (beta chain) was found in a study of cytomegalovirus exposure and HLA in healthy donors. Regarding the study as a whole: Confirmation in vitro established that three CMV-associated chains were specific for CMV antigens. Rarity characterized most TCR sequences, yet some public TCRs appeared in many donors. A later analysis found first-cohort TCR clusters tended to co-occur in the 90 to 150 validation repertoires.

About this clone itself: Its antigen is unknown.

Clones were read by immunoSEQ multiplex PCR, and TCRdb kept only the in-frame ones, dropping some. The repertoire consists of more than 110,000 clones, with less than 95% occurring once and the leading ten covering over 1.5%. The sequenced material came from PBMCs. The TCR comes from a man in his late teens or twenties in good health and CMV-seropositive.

For the CDR3, the DNA is TGTGCCAGCAGTGTAGGACAGGGAGAGTACTTC. This translates into CASSVGQGEYF. This chain uses TRBV2 with TRBJ2-7; 8 positions agree with TRBD1. The CDR3 has 11 residues. The germline CDR1 and CDR2 sequences are SNHLY and FYNNEI. V shed 4 bases and J 11 bases; nucleotides not matched to a gene: 4.